The clone carrying this T cell receptor beta chain occurred a few times. Trimming pared 8 bases from V and 0 bases from J, leaving 11 bases between. The germline V gene has CDR1 MNHEY and CDR2 SMNVEV (reference sequence). There are 13 residues in the CDR3. Sequencing used immunoSEQ multiplex PCR; TCRdb keeps in-frame clones, though not all of them. The profile covers roughly 170,000 clones, with approximately 82% appearing a single time and roughly 17% taken by the ten largest. The data were obtained in a study of blood T cell repertoires in COVID-19. The wider study: The cDNA or gDNA used as material had been derived from T cells, B-cell-depleted T cells, or PBMCs.

The genes are TRBV27 and TRBJ2-7; weak D call: TRBD2 (6 bases). The receptor comes from a woman aged 45-60 years who had recovered from COVID-19. Sequencing was performed on PBMCs or T cells enriched from blood (not recorded which). CDR3 protein: CASQGGSSYEQYF. As DNA, the CDR3 is TGTGCCAGCCAGGGAGGCAGCTCCTACGAGCAGTACTTC.